This section outlines one T cell receptor (beta chain) sequence together with its context. Its specific antigen is unknown. The input lacks base qualities; no much larger clone sits a single base away. This sample is drawn from a study of blood T cell repertoires in COVID-19 (dated by TCRdb to the early 2020s). With respect to the entire study: Samples from collaborators originated in the United States, Italy and Spain and spanned both the acute and convalescent phases of COVID-19. The prospective study material was composed of cDNA or gDNA derived from T cells, B-cell-depleted T cells, or PBMCs. The dataset comprised deeply sampled blood TCRbeta repertoires from subjects exposed to, actively infected with, or recovered from COVID-19. The repertoires were released in a freely available public database meant as a resource for research on the immune response to SARS-CoV-2. Samples were obtained from the ongoing ImmuneRACE study (first 160 participants) and from some 1,200 subjects provided by 6 global collaborators. Sample metadata almost always included a de-identified subject ID, COVID-19 status, age in years and sex. HLA class I and class II types, where available, came from metadata supplied by the sample provider rather than from assay-based typing. The paper as a whole reports these results and caveats: The amount of clinical and demographic metadata varied by source and participant and was provided uncurated.

The immunoSEQ Assay, a bias-controlled multiplex PCR, was used to amplify TCRbeta CDR3 regions from genomic DNA. Per the source publication's procedure: The number of nucleated cells in each sample was estimated by amplification of reference gene primers within the assay. Sequence reads were collapsed and filtered to measure the absolute abundance of every unique TCRbeta CDR3 rearrangement. Productive Simpson clonality was computed per sample as the square root of Simpson's diversity index over productive rearrangements. TCRdb stores this immuneACCESS table with in-frame sequences only. Part of the clones is absent; in the studies checked, under half of the shortfall reflects unresolved V genes, and no reason is known for the rest. The V and J calls and clone size were taken over from that table, and D and trimming were inferred from the DNA. Recorded for this sample are about 670,000 clones; about nine tenths of them occurred a single time. 0.2% to 0.3% of the sample is taken by the ten largest.

The germline V gene (reference sequence) yields LNHDA for CDR1 and SQIVND for CDR2. V trim: 5 bases; J trim: 7 bases; unmatched bases: 10. Spanning cysteine to phenylalanine, the CDR3 consists of 17 amino acids. Only the CDR3 portion is preserved as DNA: 51 bases, with reading frame beginning at the first base. Collaborating institutions collected whole blood in K2EDTA tubes following their own protocols. For TCRbeta analysis, collaborators shipped samples as frozen whole blood, isolated PBMCs, or DNA extracted from either of those sample types. Sequenced sample: peripheral blood. Recombination joined TRBV19 with TRBJ1-6, with TRBD1 matching 11 junction bases. The clonotype was recovered from a woman aged 18-29 years with acute or convalescent COVID-19. The CDR3 loop reads CASSWGTGQGANSPLHF. The DNA sequence reads TGTGCCAGTAGTTGGGGGACCGGACAGGGGGCAAATTCACCCCTCCACTTT.